The 9 T cell receptor beta chains below come from one sample, sequenced in a study of blood T cell repertoires in COVID-19 (dated by TCRdb to about 2020). Library preparation used the immunoSEQ multiplex PCR assay. TCRdb stores this immuneACCESS table with in-frame sequences only. Part of the clones is absent; in the studies checked, under half of the shortfall reflects unresolved V genes, and no reason is known for the rest. For this sample the table gives nearly 30,000 clones, of which roughly 80% were detected only once. The top ten clones comprise about 42% of the sample. Sequences were obtained from peripheral blood. The receptors were gathered from a woman in her 70s with acute or convalescent COVID-19.

This chain joins TRBV27 and TRBJ2-7; TRBD1 matches at 10 bases. The trim removed 1 base at V and 3 bases at J, leaving 3 bases unmatched. This CDR3 has 15 residues. The germline V gene encodes CDR1 MNHEY and CDR2 SMNVEV (reference sequence). The CDR3 loop reads CASSLYGTGVYEQYF. CDR3 bases: TGTGCCAGCAGTTTATATGGGACAGGGGTCTACGAGCAGTACTTC.

The CDR3 coding sequence is TGTGCCAGCAGCTTGAGACAGGGGCCGTATGGCTACACCTTC. This codes for CASSLRQGPYGYTF. This chain links TRBV5-4 with TRBJ1-2, with 8 bases matching TRBD1. Germline CDR1 SGHNT, CDR2 YYREEE (reference sequence). The CDR3 spans 14 residues. V was clipped by 1 base and J by 5 bases; unmatched bases: 4.

J is TRBJ1-5 and V is TRBV27, with 7 bases identical to TRBD1. The CDR3 length is 14 residues. Trimming removed 3 bases from V and 4 bases from J; junction bases left unmatched: 3. Germline CDR1 and CDR2: MNHEY and SMNVEV (reference sequence). The CDR3 protein is CASSLDRLNQPQHF. The CDR3 coding sequence is TGTGCCAGCAGTTTGGACAGGCTGAATCAGCCCCAGCATTTT.

V is TRBV12-3 or TRBV12-4 and J is TRBJ1-3, with D uncertain. This CDR3 has 12 amino acids. V lost 5 bases, J lost 4 bases, and 6 bases lay in between. CDR3 nucleotides: TGTGCCAGCAGTCCGGAGGGAAACACCATATATTTT. Translation gives CASSPEGNTIYF.

This rearrangement joins TRBV6-5 to TRBJ2-3; 9 nucleotides line up with TRBD1. Per the germline V gene, CDR1 is MNHEY and CDR2 is SVGAGI. The CDR3 runs 14 residues. Trimming took 6 bases from V and 6 from J; bases not matched to a gene: 7. In nucleotides, the CDR3 is TGTGCCAGCAGGCTACAGGGGGCAGGGGATACGCAGTATTTT. Amino acid sequence: CASRLQGAGDTQYF.

The rearrangement uses TRBV19 and TRBJ2-6; D not certain. CDR3 length: 14 amino acids. Trimming left V 7 bases short and J 1 base short, with 8 bases between. Germline assignment: CDR1 LNHDA and CDR2 SQIVND (reference sequence). The CDR3 reads CASMTRSGANVLTF. In nucleotides, the CDR3 is TGTGCCAGTATGACAAGATCTGGGGCCAACGTCCTGACTTTC.

This chain uses TRBV5-5 with TRBJ2-1, with a possible D match to TRBD2 (6 bases). Per the germline V gene, CDR1 is SGHKS and CDR2 is YYEKEE (reference sequence). V was clipped by 0 bases and J by 9 bases, with 13 bases between them. CDR3 length: 14 amino acids. DNA of the CDR3: TGTGCCAGCAGCTTGGCCGGGACCGGGGGTGAGCAGTTCTTC. It yields the protein CASSLAGTGGEQFF.

J is TRBJ2-5 and V is TRBV10-3; 8 bases agree with TRBD2. The J segment lost 5 bases and the V segment lost 4 bases, leaving 12 bases of the junction unmatched. Looked up from germline, CDR1 is ENHRY and CDR2 is SYGVKD. The CDR3 runs 16 residues. The CDR3 region has the DNA TGTGCCATCAGTGGTACCGGGACTAGAGGACTTGAGACCCAGTACTTC. This sequence encodes CAISGTGTRGLETQYF.

This clone appeared a few times. The chain has TRBV19 and TRBJ2-2; D possibly corresponds to TRBD1 (6 bases). V was clipped by 3 bases and J by 4 bases, with 9 bases between them. Germline values: CDR1 LNHDA, CDR2 SQIVND (reference sequence). The CDR3 length is 14 residues. In nucleotides, the CDR3 is TGTGCCAGTAGTATCGCAGGGGCCACCGGGGAGCTGTTTTTT. Translated: CASSIAGATGELFF.